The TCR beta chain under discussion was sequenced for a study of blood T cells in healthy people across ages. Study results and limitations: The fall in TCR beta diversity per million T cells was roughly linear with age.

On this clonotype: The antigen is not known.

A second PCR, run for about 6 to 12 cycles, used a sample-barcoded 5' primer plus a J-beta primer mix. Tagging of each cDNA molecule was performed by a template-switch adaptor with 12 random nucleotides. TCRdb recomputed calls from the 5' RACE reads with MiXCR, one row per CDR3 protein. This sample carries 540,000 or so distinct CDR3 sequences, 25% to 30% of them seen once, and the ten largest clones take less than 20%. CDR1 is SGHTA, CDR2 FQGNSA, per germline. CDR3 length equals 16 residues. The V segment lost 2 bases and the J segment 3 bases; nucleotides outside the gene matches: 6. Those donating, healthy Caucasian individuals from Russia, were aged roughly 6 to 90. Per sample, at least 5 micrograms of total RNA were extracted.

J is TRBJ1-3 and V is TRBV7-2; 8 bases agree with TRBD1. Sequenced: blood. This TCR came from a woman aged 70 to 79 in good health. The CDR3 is CASSLSRGRSGNTIYF. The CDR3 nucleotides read TGTGCCAGCAGCTTATCCAGGGGGCGGAGTGGAAACACCATATATTTT.